The TCR beta chain under discussion was sequenced for a study of CD8 T cells in ankylosing spondylitis. This CDR3 is built from 14 residues. Trimming shortened V by 5 bases and J by 1 base, and 11 bases separated the two germline ends. Germline V lookup: CDR1 SGHAT, CDR2 FQNNGV. TCRdb redid the calling of the 5' RACE reads with MiXCR, one entry per CDR3 protein. The sample lists roughly 230,000 distinct CDR3 sequences; 18% were seen once. The chain has TRBV11-2 and TRBJ2-5, with TRBD1 as a possible D gene (6 bases). Sequencing was performed on blood, either unsorted or a sorted T cell fraction (not recorded which). The clonotype originates from a male donor with ankylosing spondylitis or in good health (not recorded which). CDR3 sequence reads: CASSAGDTQETQYF. CDR3 DNA: TGTGCCAGCAGCGCCGGGGACACCCAAGAGACCCAGTACTTC.